The TCR beta chain under discussion was sequenced for a study of T cell clusters in autoimmune cytopenias (dated by TCRdb to the late 2010s). Study-wide context: Among healthy donor controls, the mean age was 56 years, the median age was roughly 63 years, and about half of the roughly 40 were female. The comparison group for autoimmune hepatitis repertoires was about two dozen healthy donors matched for age and sex. For primary cytopenia, the controls were 25 age-matched healthy donors, and for secondary cytopenia, the controls were around 13 age-matched CLL patients. A median TRB sequencing depth of approximately 50,000 reads per sample was reached, and a median of about 2,000 distinct TRB clonotypes per sample was obtained. The goal of the study was to determine whether autoimmune cytopenia patients have a disease-specific immune repertoire signature that could serve as a blood-based biomarker. In autoimmune cytopenia patients, peripheral blood TRB and IGH repertoires were sequenced during active disease and over treatment follow-up, together with healthy, CLL and autoimmune hepatitis controls. General conclusions and limits of the study: Healthy donors had almost three times as many exclusive TRB clusters as active autoimmune hepatitis patients, a finding consistent with an autoimmunity-wide signature. GLIPH suggested that primary autoimmune cytopenia patients lacked physiological T cell clusters: 51 clusters were exclusive to healthy donors versus under 20 exclusive to patients. In the comparison of secondary cytopenia with CLL, the cluster-lack signature was not observed, apparently because the dominant lymphoma-associated repertoire masked the signature. Shifts in the TRB repertoire, including less even repertoires in secondary cytopenia and CLL, were mostly a reflection of lymphoma bias and not of autoimmunity. The T cell clusters were only ever defined in silico, so experimental validation of their functional role was still needed.

CDR1 and CDR2, per the germline V gene (reference sequence), are GTSNPN and SVGIG. CDR3 length: 14 amino acids, cysteine to phenylalanine. The DNA sequence is not available. TRB amplification used 200 to 300 ng of peripheral blood genomic DNA, some 40,000 genome equivalents, per sample. As to this clonotype: Its antigen target is currently unknown.

To amplify TRB rearrangements, a touch-down multiplex PCR protocol was run with the TRB-A and TRB-B primer pools combined in a single tube. Two consecutive PCR reactions with Phusion HS II polymerase added Illumina adapters and sample indices to the amplicons. Amplicons were gel-purified with the NucleoSpin Gel and PCR Clean-up kit, then quantified by Qubit and quality-checked on an Agilent 2100 Bioanalyzer. Sequencing of the libraries was done on an Illumina MiSeq with paired-end, single-indexed, 600-cycle runs. The original methods were these. Alignment and assembly of TRB reads were performed with MiXCR version 2.1.12 and the default MiXCR reference library. A clone was defined by each unique CDR3 nucleotide sequence, and the analysis included only productive sequences with two or more reads. Alpha-parameterized diversity profiles (alpha 0 to 5), including the Shannon (alpha 1) and Simpson (alpha 2) indices, were computed with an R script to assess repertoire diversity. The tcR package was used to compute combinatorial TRB VJ usage, and cohorts were compared on this usage by principal component analysis with ade4. GLIPH was used to cluster TCRbeta CDR3s in pairs of cohorts matched for age and read depth, and a Wilcoxon test was used to compare cluster frequencies. Reprocessed by TCRdb, the reads give a single entry per CDR3 protein sequence, without DNA. TCRdb's processing, not the authors', yielded these V and J calls. This sample's listing comprises nearly 15,000 distinct CDR3 sequences. 3% to 4.5% of the sample comes from the top ten.

These same data were also listed under a study on T cell repertoires in aging, cancer and after chemotherapy. The other study reports the following: Donors spanned six age groups from 30 or younger to 70 or older, with at least three individuals per group. TCR repertoires from healthy donor controls were recorded over periods of several months to years and showed clear clonal overlap between repeated samplings. In total, the full dataset held 10 million or so TCR reads. Compared with age-matched healthy donors, untreated patients with hematological or solid cancers had significantly lower TCR diversity and higher clonality in blood. In healthy donors, the decline in TCR diversity with age was mainly explained by loss of richness, whereas in cancer patients loss of evenness was also found to contribute. In both cancer cohorts, the median generation probability rose over the chemotherapy interval, which suggests that the repertoire was reconstituted through rebound thymic output. According to the authors, the repertoire data do not permit conclusions about immunological memory after chemotherapy. The study profiled peripheral blood TCR beta repertoires from healthy donors and cancer patients to examine immunoaging and T cell reconstitution after chemotherapy. The cohort comprised about 220 cancer patients, 90 to 94 with hematological and some 120 with solid cancers, plus 95 healthy donors as a reference group. MiXCR versions 2.12 and 3.0.5 were used to process TRB sequences. The repertoire metrics were Shannon diversity, evenness, clonality (calculated as one minus evenness), and diversity profiles parameterized by alpha from 0 to 5. The IGoR algorithm was used to calculate generation probabilities for clones in the paired samples taken before and after chemotherapy.

Here the chain combines TRBV30 and TRBJ2-3; TCRdb names TRBD2, which stays unverified in the absence of DNA. The sequenced material came from peripheral blood. The origin of this receptor is a human donor in good health. CDR3 reads: CAWRGLMSTDTQYF.